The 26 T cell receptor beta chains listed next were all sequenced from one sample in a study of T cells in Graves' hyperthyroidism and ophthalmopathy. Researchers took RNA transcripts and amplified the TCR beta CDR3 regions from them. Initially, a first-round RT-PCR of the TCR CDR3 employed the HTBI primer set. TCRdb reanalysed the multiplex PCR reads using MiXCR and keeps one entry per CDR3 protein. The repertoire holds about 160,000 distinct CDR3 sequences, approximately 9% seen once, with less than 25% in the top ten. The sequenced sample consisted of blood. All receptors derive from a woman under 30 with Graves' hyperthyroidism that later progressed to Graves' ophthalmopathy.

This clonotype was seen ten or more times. DNA of the CDR3: TGTGCCAGCAGCTTAAGTCGGGATACGCAGTATTTT. Translated: CASSLSRDTQYF. V usage is TRBV11-1 and J usage is TRBJ2-3; no firm D call. Germline CDR1 SGHAT, CDR2 FQDESV (reference sequence). The germline V and J ends were trimmed by 2 bases and 6 bases, with 6 bases remaining between them. CDR3 size: 12 residues.

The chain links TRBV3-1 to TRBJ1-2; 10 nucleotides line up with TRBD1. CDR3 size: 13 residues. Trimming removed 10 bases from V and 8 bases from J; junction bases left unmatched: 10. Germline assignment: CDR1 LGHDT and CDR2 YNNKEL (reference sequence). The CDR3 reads CATERGTGDGYTF. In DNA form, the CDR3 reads TGTGCCACCGAAAGGGGGACAGGGGACGGCTACACCTTC. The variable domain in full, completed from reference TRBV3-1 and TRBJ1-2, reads DTAVSQTPKYLVTQMGNDKSIKCEQNLGHDTMYWYKQDSKKFLKIMFSYNNKELIINETVPNRFSPKSPDKAHLNLHINSLELGDSAVYFCATERGTGDGYTFGSGTRLTVV.

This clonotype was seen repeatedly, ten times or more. CDR3 residues: CASSELLGDPSTF. The DNA for the CDR3 is TGTGCCAGCAGTGAATTGTTGGGGGATCCGAGCACCTTC. The chain is built from TRBV2 and TRBJ1-2, with D maybe TRBD1 (5 bases). V gave up 2 bases and J gave up 13 bases, with 17 bases separating them. CDR1 is SNHLY, CDR2 FYNNEI, per germline. This CDR3 region has 13 residues.

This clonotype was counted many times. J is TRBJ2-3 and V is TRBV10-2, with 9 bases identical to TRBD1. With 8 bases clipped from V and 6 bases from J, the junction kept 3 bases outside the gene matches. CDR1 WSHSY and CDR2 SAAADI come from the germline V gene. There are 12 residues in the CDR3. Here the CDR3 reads CASGQGTDTQYF. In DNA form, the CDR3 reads TGCGCCAGCGGACAGGGGACCGATACGCAGTATTTT.

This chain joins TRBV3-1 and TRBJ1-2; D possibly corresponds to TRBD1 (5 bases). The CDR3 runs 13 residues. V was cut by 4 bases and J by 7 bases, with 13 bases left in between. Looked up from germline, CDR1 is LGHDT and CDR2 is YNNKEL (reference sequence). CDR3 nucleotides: TGTGCCAGCAGCCCCCAGGGACGGAGTGGCTACACCTTC. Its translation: CASSPQGRSGYTF.

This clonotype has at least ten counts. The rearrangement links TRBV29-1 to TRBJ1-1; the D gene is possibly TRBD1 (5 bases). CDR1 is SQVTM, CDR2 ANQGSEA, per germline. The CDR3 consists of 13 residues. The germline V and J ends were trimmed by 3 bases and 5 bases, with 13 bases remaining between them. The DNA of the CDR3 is TGCAGCGTTGATGGAAGGGGAAGTACTGAAGCTTTCTTT. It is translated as CSVDGRGSTEAFF.

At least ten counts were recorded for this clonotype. DNA of the CDR3: TGTGCCAGCAGCGAAAACAGGGCTCTCTCTGGAAACACCATATATTTT. This encodes CASSENRALSGNTIYF. The chain is built from TRBV11-2 and TRBJ1-3, with TRBD1 as a possible D gene (6 bases). The CDR3 totals 16 residues. Looked up from germline, CDR1 is SGHAT and CDR2 is FQNNGV. V was clipped by 5 bases and J by 0 bases, with 14 bases between them.

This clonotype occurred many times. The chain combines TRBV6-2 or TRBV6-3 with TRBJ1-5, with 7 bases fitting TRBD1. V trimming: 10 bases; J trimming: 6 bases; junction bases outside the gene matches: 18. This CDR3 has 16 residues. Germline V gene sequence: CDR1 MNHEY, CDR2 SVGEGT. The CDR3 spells CATRKAARGFSQPQHF. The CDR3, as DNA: TGTGCCACCAGGAAAGCGGCCAGGGGGTTTTCTCAGCCCCAGCATTTT.

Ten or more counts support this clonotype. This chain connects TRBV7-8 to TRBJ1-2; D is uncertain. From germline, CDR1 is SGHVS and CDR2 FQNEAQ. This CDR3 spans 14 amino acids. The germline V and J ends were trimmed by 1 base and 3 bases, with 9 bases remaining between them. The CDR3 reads CASSLGKGYYGYTF. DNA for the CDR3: TGTGCCAGCAGCTTAGGGAAGGGATACTATGGCTACACCTTC.

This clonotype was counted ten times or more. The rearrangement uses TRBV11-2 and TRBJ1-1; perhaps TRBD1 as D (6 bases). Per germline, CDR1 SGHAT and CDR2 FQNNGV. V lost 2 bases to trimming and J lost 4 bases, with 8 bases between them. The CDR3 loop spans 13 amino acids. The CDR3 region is CASSLRGGTEAFF. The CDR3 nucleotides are TGTGCCAGCAGCTTAAGGGGGGGCACTGAAGCTTTCTTT.

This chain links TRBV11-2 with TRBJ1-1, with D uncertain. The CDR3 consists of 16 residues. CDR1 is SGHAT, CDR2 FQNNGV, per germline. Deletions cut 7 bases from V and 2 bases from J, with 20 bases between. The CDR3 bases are TGTGCCAGCATCAACCCCTTTGAGGGAACTAACACTGAAGCTTTCTTT. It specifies CASINPFEGTNTEAFF. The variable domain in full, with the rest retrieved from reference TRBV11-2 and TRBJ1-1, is EAGVAQSPRYKIIEKRQSVAFWCNPISGHATLYWYQQILGQGPKLLIQFQNNGVVDDSQLPKDRFSAERLKGVDSTLKIQPAKLEDSAVYLCASINPFEGTNTEAFFGQGTRLTVV.

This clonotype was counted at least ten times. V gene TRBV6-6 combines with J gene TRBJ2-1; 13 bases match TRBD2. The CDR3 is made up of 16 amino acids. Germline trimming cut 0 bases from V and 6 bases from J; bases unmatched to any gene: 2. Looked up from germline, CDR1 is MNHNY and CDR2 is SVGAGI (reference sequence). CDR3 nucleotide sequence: TGTGCCAGCAGTTACTCAACTAGCGGGGGGGCCAATGAGCAGTTCTTC. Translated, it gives CASSYSTSGGANEQFF.

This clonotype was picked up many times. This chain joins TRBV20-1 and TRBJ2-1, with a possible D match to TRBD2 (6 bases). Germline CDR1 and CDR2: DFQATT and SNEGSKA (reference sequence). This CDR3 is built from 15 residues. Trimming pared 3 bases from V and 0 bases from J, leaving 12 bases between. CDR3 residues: CSARDYLSSYNEQFF. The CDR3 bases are TGCAGTGCTAGGGACTACTTGAGCTCCTACAATGAGCAGTTCTTC.

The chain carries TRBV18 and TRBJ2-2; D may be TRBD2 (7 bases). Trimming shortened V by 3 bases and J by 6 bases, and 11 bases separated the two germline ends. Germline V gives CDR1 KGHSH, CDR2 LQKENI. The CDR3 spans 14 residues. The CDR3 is CASSPTGRAGELFF. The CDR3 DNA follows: TGTGCCAGCTCACCCACAGGGAGGGCCGGGGAGCTGTTTTTT.

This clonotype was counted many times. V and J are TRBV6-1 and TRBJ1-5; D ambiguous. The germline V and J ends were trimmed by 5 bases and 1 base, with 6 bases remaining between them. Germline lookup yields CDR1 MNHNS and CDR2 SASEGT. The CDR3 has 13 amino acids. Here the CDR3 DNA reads TGTGCCAGCAGTTCATGGAGCAATCAGCCCCAGCATTTT. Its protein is CASSSWSNQPQHF.

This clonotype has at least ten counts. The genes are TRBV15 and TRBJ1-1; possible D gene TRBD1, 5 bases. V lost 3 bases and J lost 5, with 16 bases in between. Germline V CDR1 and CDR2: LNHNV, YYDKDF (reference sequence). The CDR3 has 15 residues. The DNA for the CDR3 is TGTGCCACCAGCAGGGAGATAAGGGGCTGGACTGAAGCTTTCTTT. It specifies CATSREIRGWTEAFF.

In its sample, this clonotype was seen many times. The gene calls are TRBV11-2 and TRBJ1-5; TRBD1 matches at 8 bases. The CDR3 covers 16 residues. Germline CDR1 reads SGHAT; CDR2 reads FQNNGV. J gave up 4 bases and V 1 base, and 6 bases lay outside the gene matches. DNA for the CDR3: TGTGCCAGCAGCTTAGTCAGGGGGCACTCTAATCAGCCCCAGCATTTT. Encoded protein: CASSLVRGHSNQPQHF.

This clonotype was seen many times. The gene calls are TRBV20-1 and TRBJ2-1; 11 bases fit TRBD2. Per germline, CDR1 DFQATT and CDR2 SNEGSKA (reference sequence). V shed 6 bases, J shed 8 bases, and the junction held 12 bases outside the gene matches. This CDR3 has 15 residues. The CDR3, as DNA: TGCAGTGCGACCCGACTAGCGGGGATAATCGATGAGCAGTTCTTC. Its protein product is CSATRLAGIIDEQFF.

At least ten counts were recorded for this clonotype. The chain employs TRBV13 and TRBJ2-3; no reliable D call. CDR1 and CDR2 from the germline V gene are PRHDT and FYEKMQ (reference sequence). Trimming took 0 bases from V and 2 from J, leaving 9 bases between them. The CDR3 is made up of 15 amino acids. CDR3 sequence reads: CASSLGPLNTDTQYF. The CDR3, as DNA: TGTGCCAGCAGCTTAGGCCCGTTGAACACAGATACGCAGTATTTT. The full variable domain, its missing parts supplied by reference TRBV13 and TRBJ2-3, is AAGVIQSPRHLIKEKRETATLKCYPIPRHDTVYWYQQGPGQDPQFLISFYEKMQSDKGSIPDRFSAQQFSDYHSELNMSSLELGDSALYFCASSLGPLNTDTQYFGPGTRLTVL.

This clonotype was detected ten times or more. This chain's CDR3 is CASSYSLKTQYF. As DNA, the CDR3 is TGTGCCAGCAGTTACTCTCTGAAGACCCAGTACTTC. This sequence joins TRBV6-2 or TRBV6-3 and TRBJ2-5; D gene unclear. Trimming took 0 bases from V and 6 from J, leaving 5 bases between them. The length of the CDR3 is 12 residues. Looked up from germline, CDR1 is MNHEY and CDR2 is SVGEGT.

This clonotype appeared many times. In nucleotides, the CDR3 is TGTGCCAGCAGCTCCTCATCACCCCTCCACTTT. Protein product: CASSSSSPLHF. This sequence joins TRBV11-2 and TRBJ1-6, with unresolved D. V lost 4 bases, J lost 10 bases, and 5 bases lay in between. The CDR3 totals 11 residues. Germline assignment: CDR1 SGHAT and CDR2 FQNNGV.

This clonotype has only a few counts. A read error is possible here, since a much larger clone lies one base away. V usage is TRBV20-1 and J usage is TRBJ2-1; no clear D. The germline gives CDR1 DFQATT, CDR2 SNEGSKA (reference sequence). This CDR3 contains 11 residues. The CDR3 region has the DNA TGCAGTGCTAGAAGGTACAGTGAGCAGTTCTTC. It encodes CSARRYSEQFF.

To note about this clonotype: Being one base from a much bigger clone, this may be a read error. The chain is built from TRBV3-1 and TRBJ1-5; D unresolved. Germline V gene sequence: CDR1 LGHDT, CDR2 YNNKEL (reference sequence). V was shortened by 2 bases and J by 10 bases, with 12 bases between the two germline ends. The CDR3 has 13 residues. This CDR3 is CASSQLESSPQHF. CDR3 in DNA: TGTGCCAGCAGCCAATTGGAGAGCAGTCCCCAGCATTTT.

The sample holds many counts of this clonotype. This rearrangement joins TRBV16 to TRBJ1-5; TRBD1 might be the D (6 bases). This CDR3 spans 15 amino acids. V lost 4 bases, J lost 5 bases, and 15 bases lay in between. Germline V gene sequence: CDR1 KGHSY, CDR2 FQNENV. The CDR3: CASSPGTFTHQPQHF. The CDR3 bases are TGTGCCAGCAGCCCCGGGACATTTACTCATCAGCCCCAGCATTTT.

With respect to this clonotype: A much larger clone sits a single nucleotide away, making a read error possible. CDR3 sequence: CSVTSSYEQYF. The CDR3 nucleotides read TGCAGCGTCACTAGCTCCTACGAGCAGTACTTC. V is TRBV29-1 and J is TRBJ2-7, with D perhaps TRBD2 (5 bases). Trimming pared 6 bases from V and 0 bases from J, leaving 6 bases between. Germline CDR1 SQVTM, CDR2 ANQGSEA. The CDR3 consists of 11 residues.

CDR3 DNA: TGCGCCAGCAGCCAAGATTTAGAGCAGGAGGACACCGGGGAGCTGTTTTTT. This sequence encodes CASSQDLEQEDTGELFF. V gene TRBV4-1 combines with J gene TRBJ2-2, with D possibly being TRBD2 (5 bases). The CDR3 totals 17 residues. The germline V gene has CDR1 MGHRA and CDR2 YSYEKL. Trimming removed 0 bases from V and 3 bases from J, with 14 bases in between.